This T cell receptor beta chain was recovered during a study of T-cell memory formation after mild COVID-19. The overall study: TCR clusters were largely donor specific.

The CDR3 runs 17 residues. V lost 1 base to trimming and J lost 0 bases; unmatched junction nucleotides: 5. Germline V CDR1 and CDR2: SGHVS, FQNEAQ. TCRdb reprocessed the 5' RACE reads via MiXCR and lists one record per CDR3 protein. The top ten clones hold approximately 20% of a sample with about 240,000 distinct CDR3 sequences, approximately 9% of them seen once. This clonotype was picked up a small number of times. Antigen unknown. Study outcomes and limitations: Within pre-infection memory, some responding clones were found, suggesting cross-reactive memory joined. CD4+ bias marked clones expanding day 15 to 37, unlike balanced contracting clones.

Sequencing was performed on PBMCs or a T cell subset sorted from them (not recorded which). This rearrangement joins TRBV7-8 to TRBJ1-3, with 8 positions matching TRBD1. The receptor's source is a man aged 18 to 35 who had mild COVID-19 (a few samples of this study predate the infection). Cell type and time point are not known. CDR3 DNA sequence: TGTGCCAGCAGCTTAGTTGGGACAGGAGCCTCTGGAAACACCATATATTTT. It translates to CASSLVGTGASGNTIYF.